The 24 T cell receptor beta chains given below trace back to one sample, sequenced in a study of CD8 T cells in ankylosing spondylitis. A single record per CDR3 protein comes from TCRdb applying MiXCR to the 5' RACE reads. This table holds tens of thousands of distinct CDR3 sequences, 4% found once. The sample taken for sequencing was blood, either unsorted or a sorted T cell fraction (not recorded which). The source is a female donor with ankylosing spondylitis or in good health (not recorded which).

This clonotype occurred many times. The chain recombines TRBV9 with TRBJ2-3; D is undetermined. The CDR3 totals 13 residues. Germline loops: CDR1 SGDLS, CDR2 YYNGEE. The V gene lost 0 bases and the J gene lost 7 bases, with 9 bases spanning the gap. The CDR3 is CASSVDQTNTQYF. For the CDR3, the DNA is TGTGCCAGCAGCGTAGATCAGACGAATACGCAGTATTTT.

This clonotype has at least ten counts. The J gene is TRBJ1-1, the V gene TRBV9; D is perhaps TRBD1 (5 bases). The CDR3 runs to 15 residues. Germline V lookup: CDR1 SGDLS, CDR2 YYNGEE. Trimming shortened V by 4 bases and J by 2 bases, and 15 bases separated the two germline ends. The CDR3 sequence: CASSLHPGRNTEAFF. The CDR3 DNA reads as TGTGCCAGCAGCTTACATCCGGGACGAAACACTGAAGCTTTCTTT. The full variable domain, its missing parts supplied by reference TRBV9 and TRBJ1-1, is DSGVTQTPKHLITATGQRVTLRCSPRSGDLSVYWYQQSLDQGLQFLIQYYNGEERAKGNILERFSAQQFPDLHSELNLSSLELGDSALYFCASSLHPGRNTEAFFGQGTRLTVV.

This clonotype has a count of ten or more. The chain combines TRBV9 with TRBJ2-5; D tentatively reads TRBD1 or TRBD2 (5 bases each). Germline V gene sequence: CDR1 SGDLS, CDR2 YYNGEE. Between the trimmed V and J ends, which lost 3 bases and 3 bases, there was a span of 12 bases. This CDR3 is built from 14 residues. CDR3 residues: CASSAPRGEETQYF. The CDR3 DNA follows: TGTGCCAGCAGCGCCCCCCGGGGCGAAGAGACCCAGTACTTC.

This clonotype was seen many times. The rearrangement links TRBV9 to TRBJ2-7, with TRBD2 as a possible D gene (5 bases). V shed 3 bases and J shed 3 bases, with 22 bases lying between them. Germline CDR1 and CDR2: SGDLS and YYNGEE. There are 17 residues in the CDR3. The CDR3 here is CASSAQRTFQPYYEQYF. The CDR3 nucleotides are TGTGCCAGCAGCGCCCAAAGGACTTTCCAACCCTACTACGAGCAGTACTTC.

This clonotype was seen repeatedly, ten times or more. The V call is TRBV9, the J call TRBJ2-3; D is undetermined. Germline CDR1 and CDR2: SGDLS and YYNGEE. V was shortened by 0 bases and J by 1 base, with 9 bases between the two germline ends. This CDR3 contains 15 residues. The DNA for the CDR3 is TGTGCCAGCAGCGTAGACGCCGTCGGCACAGATACGCAGTATTTT. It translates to CASSVDAVGTDTQYF.

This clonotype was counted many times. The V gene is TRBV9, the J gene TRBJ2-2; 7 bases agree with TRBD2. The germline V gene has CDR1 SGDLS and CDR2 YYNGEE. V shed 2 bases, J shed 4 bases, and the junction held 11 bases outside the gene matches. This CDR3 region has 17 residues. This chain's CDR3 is CASSVNPGGGRTGELFF. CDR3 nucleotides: TGTGCCAGCAGCGTCAATCCGGGGGGAGGCCGCACCGGGGAGCTGTTTTTT. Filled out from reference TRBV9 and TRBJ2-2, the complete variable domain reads DSGVTQTPKHLITATGQRVTLRCSPRSGDLSVYWYQQSLDQGLQFLIQYYNGEERAKGNILERFSAQQFPDLHSELNLSSLELGDSALYFCASSVNPGGGRTGELFFGEGSRLTVL.

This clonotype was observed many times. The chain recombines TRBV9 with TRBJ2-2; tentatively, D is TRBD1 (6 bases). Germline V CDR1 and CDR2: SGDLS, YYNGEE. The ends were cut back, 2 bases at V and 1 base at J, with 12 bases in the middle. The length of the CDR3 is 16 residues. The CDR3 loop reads CASSVFHRVNTGELFF. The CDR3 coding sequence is TGTGCCAGCAGCGTCTTTCACAGGGTGAACACCGGGGAGCTGTTTTTT.

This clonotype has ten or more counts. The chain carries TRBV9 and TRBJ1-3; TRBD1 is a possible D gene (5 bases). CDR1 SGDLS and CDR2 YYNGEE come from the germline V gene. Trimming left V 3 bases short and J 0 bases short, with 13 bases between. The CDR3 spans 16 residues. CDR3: CASSGGGVVSGNTIYF. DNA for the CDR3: TGTGCCAGCAGCGGAGGAGGGGTTGTCTCTGGAAACACCATATATTTT.

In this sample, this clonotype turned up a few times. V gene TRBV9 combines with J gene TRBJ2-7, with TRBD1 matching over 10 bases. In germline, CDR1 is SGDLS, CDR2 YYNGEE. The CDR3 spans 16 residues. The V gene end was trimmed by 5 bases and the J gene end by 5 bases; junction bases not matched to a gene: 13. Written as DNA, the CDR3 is TGTGCCAGCAGTCCTTCCGGGACAGGGGTACTCAACGAGCAGTACTTC. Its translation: CASSPSGTGVLNEQYF.

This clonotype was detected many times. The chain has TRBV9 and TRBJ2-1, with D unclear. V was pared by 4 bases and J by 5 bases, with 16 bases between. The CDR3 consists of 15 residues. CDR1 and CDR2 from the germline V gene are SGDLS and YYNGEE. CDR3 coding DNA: TGTGCCAGCAGCTCTCAGACTCTCATTAACAATGAGCAGTTCTTC. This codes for CASSSQTLINNEQFF.

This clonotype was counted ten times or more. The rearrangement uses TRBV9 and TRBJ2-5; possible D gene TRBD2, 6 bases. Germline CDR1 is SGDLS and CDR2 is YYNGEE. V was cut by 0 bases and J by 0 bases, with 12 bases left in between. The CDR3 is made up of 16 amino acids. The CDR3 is CASSVASGRYQETQYF. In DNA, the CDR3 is TGTGCCAGCAGCGTAGCCAGCGGGCGTTACCAAGAGACCCAGTACTTC. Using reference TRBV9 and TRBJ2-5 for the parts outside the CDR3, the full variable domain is DSGVTQTPKHLITATGQRVTLRCSPRSGDLSVYWYQQSLDQGLQFLIQYYNGEERAKGNILERFSAQQFPDLHSELNLSSLELGDSALYFCASSVASGRYQETQYFGPGTRLLVL.

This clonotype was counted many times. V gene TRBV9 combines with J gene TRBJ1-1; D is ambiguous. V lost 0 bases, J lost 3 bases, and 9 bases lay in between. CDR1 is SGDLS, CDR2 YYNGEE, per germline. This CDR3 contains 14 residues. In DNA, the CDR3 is TGTGCCAGCAGCGTAGTGGGGTTGGACACTGAAGCTTTCTTT. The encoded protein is CASSVVGLDTEAFF.

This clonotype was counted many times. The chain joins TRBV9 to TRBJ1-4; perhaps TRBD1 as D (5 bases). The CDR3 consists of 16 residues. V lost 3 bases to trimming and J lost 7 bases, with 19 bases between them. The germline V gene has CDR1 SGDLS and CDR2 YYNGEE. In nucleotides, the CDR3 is TGTGCCAGCAGCGAGGGGACCGGGGCGAGCGGTGAAAAACTGTTTTTT. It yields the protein CASSEGTGASGEKLFF.

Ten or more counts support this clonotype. The CDR3 loop is CASSVAAELSYEQYF. The DNA of the CDR3 is TGTGCCAGCAGCGTAGCGGCGGAGCTCTCCTACGAGCAGTACTTC. The V and J genes are TRBV9 and TRBJ2-7; D is undetermined. CDR1 is SGDLS and CDR2 is YYNGEE in the germline V gene. V dropped 0 bases and J dropped 0 bases, with 10 bases sitting between them. The CDR3 covers 15 residues.

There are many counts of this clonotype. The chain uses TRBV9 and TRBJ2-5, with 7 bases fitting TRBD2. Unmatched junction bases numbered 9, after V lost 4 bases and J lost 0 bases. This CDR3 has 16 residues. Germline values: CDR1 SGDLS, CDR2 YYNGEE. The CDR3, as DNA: TGTGCCAGCAGCCGGGTTGGGGGGGGTTACCAAGAGACCCAGTACTTC. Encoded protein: CASSRVGGGYQETQYF. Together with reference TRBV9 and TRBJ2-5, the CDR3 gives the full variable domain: DSGVTQTPKHLITATGQRVTLRCSPRSGDLSVYWYQQSLDQGLQFLIQYYNGEERAKGNILERFSAQQFPDLHSELNLSSLELGDSALYFCASSRVGGGYQETQYFGPGTRLLVL.

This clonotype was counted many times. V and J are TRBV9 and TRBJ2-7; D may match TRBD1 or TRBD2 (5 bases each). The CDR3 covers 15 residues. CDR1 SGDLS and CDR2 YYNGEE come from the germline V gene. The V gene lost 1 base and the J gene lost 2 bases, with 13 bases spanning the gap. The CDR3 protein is CASSVSWGSTYEQYF. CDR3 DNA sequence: TGTGCCAGCAGCGTATCGTGGGGGAGTACCTACGAGCAGTACTTC.

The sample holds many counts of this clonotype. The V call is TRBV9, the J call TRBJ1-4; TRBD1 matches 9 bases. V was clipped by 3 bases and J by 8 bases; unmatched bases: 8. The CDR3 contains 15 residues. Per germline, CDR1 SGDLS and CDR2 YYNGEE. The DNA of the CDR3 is TGTGCCAGCAGCGCGTCACAGGGGGCTAGAGAAAAACTGTTTTTT. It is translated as CASSASQGAREKLFF.

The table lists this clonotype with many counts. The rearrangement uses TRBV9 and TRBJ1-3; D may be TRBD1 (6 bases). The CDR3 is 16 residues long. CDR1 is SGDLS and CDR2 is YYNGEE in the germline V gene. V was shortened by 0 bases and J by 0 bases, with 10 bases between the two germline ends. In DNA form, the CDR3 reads TGTGCCAGCAGCGTAGATGGGGGCGTCTCTGGAAACACCATATATTTT. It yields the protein CASSVDGGVSGNTIYF.

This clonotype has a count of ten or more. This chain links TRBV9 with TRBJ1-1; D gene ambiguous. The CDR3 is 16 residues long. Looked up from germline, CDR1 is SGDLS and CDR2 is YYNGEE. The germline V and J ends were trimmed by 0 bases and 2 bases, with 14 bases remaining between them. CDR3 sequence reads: CASSVGLVGINTEAFF. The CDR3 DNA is TGTGCCAGCAGCGTAGGGTTGGTGGGGATAAACACTGAAGCTTTCTTT.

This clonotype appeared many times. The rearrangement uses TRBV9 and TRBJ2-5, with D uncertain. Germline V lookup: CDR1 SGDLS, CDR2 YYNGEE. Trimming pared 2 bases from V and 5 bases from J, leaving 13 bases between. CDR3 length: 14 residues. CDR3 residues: CASSVGFSGETQYF. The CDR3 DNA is TGTGCCAGCAGCGTCGGTTTCTCCGGGGAGACCCAGTACTTC.

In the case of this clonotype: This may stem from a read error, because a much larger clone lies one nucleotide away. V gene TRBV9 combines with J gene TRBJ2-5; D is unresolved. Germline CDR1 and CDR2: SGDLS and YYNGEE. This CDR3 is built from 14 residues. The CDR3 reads CASSVGVGQKTQYF. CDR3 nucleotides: TGTGCCAGCAGCGTAGGGGTGGGCCAAAAGACCCAGTACTTC.

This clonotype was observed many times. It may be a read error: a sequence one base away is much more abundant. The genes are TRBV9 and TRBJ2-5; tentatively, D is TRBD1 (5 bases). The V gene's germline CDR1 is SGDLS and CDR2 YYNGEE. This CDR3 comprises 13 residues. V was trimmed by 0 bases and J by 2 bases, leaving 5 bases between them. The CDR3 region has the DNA TGTGCCAGCAGCGTAGACAGGCAAGAGACCCAGTACTTC. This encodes CASSVDRQETQYF.

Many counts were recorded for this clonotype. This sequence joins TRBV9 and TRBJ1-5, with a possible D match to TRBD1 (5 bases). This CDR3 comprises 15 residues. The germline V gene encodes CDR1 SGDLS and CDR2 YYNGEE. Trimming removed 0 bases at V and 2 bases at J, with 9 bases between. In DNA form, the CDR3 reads TGTGCCAGCAGCGTAGAAGGGGCCGGCAATCAGCCCCAGCATTTT. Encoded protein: CASSVEGAGNQPQHF.

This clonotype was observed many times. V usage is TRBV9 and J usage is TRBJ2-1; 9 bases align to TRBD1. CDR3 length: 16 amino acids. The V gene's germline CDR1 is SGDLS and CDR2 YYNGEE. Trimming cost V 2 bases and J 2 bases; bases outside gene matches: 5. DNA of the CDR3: TGTGCCAGCAGCGTTGAGACAGGGGGAACCTACAATGAGCAGTTCTTC. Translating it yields CASSVETGGTYNEQFF.